The text below deals with one TCR beta chain. Its antigen is not identified. This sample stems from a study of OX40 agonist ivuxolimab in advanced cancers. The wider study: Patients took ivuxolimab, an agonistic anti-OX40 (CD134) antibody.

Exclusion applied to patients with autoimmune disease history or systemic immunosuppression. Germline V gene sequence: CDR1 MNHEY, CDR2 SMNVEV (reference sequence). Losses at the gene ends were 5 bases for V and 3 bases for J; bases not matched to a gene: 16. The CDR3 length is 18 residues. Regarding the study as a whole: At doses 0.1 to 3.0 mg/kg, CD4+ and CD8+ clones expanded.

Some clones are missing from TCRdb's copy, which holds only in-frame ones; the method was immunoSEQ multiplex PCR. The repertoire holds more than 45,000 clones, with roughly 80% as singletons. The receptor's source is an adult with an advanced solid tumor such as melanoma, head and neck, liver or kidney cancer. The chain has TRBV27 and TRBJ1-5; 7 bases are a match to TRBD1. The sequencing used CD4+ or CD8+ T cells sorted from blood, collected in a trial of the OX40 agonist ivuxolimab. CDR3 sequence: CASSRTGQAIIDNQPQHF. The CDR3 DNA reads TGTGCCAGCAGTCGCACCGGACAGGCCATAATTGACAATCAGCCCCAGCATTTT.